The clone carrying this T cell receptor beta chain was counted between two and nine times. Its antigen is not identified. A much more abundant neighbour one base away suggests this may be a read error. The use of a sample-barcoded 5' primer and a J-beta primer mix characterized a second PCR of 7 to 11 cycles. A template-switch adaptor with 12 random nucleotides tagged each cDNA molecule. TCRdb recomputed calls from the 5' RACE reads with MiXCR, one row per CDR3 protein. The table records some 790,000 distinct CDR3 sequences, 25% to 35% of them present only once. This entry belongs to a study of blood T cells in healthy people across ages. General observations from the study: Possibly confounding the expanded clonotype changes was the fact that donor CMV status was unknown.

The authors isolated at least 6 million PBMCs per sample. The V gene lost 7 bases and the J gene lost 3 bases, with 12 bases spanning the gap. The CDR3 length is 12 residues. The germline V gene has CDR1 SQVTM and CDR2 ANQGSEA. This receptor was obtained from a woman older than 75 in good health. Sequencing was done on a sample of blood. J is TRBJ1-2 and V is TRBV29-1; D is unresolved. The CDR3 coding sequence is TGCAGCGGTGTCTCAACTGACTATGGCTACACCTTC. Protein: CSGVSTDYGYTF. Full variable domain (remainder filled in from reference TRBV29-1 and TRBJ1-2): SAVISQKPSRDICQRGTSLTIQCQVDSQVTMMFWYRQQPGQSLTLIATANQGSEATYESGFVIDKFPISRPNLTFSTLTVSNMSPEDSSIYLCSGVSTDYGYTFGSGTRLTVV.